This T cell receptor (beta chain) was documented in a study of blood T cell repertoires in COVID-19. Study context: PBMCs, B-cell-depleted T cells, or T cells were the source of the cDNA or gDNA that made up the material.

Sequencing used immunoSEQ multiplex PCR; TCRdb keeps in-frame clones, though not all of them. This repertoire shows about 220,000 clones, just over 85% found once; its top ten account for over 2%. This CDR3 has 15 residues. Germline values: CDR1 SEHNR, CDR2 FQNEAQ (reference sequence). The junction had 9 bases not matched to a gene; V was cut back by 5 bases and J by 5 bases. This TCR came from a man aged 30 to 45 who had recovered from COVID-19. Sample: peripheral blood. The genes are TRBV7-9 and TRBJ2-1; 7 bases align to TRBD1. The CDR3 coding sequence is TGTGCCAGCAGCGGGGACAGTGGCACGGACAATGAGCAGTTCTTC. It encodes CASSGDSGTDNEQFF.